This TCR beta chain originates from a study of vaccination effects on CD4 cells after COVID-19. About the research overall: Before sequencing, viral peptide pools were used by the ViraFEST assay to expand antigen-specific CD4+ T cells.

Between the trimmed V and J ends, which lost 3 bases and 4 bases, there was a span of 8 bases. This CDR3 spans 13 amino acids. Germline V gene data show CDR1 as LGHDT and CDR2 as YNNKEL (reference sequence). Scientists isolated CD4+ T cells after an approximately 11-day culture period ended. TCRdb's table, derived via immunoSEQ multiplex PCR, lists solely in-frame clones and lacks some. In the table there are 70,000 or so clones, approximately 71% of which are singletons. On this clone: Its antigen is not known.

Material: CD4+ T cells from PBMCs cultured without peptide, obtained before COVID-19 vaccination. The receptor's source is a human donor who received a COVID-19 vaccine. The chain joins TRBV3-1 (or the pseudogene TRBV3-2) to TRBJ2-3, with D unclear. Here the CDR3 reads CASSHNRADTQYF. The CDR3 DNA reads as TGTGCCAGCAGCCATAATCGGGCAGATACGCAGTATTTT.